This T cell receptor (beta chain) is drawn from a study of identical twins. Trimming took 7 bases from V and 7 from J, leaving 13 bases between them. Germline V CDR1 and CDR2: SNHLY, FYNNEI. This CDR3 is 12 amino acids long. Whole-study findings and limits: Cord blood beta clonotypes present at high abundance carried fewer insertions; no such pattern appeared in memory repertoires. Conclusions were drawn cross-sectionally by statistical analysis, without following the same donors.

This clonotype showed up many times. Antigen unknown. Unique molecular identifiers were in the cDNA, with template-switch universal primer binding. One entry per CDR3 protein, called by TCRdb with MiXCR from the 5' RACE reads. The sample has about 240,000 distinct CDR3 sequences; 10% are singletons. Sequenced input: memory T cells sorted from blood. This rearrangement joins TRBV2 to TRBJ2-5; the D is unclear. The clonotype originates from a man aged 45-65 years in good health. The CDR3, as DNA: TGTGCCAGCACTCGGACGGCTGGGACCCAGTACTTC. Translating gives CASTRTAGTQYF.